Only a few counts were recorded for the clone carrying this T cell receptor (beta chain). Its antigen is unknown. This sample stems from a study of cytomegalovirus exposure and HLA in healthy donors. General observations from the study: In vitro data verified three CMV-associated chains as specific for CMV antigens. In a later analysis, a genetic analysis reported fewer productive-TCR N-insertions in an Asian-associated ancestry cluster than the cohort average.

The CDR3 consists of 14 residues. V gave up 4 bases and J gave up 6 bases; unmatched junction bases: 6. The germline gives CDR1 PRHDT, CDR2 FYEKMQ (reference sequence). A multiplex PCR was run with 60 Vbeta primers and 13 Jbeta primers. Method: immunoSEQ multiplex PCR; TCRdb's copy keeps in-frame clones and lacks some. The table records around 180,000 clones, about four fifths of them present only once. V is TRBV13 and J is TRBJ2-7; 10 bases fit TRBD2. The sequence came from a woman aged 50 to 65 in good health and CMV-seronegative. The material sequenced was PBMCs. The CDR3 spells CASSWGLAFTEQYF. The DNA for the CDR3 is TGTGCCAGCAGCTGGGGACTAGCGTTCACCGAGCAGTACTTC.